This T cell receptor (beta chain) was sequenced in a study of blood T cell repertoires in COVID-19. Study overall: T cells, B-cell-depleted T cells, or PBMCs supplied cDNA or gDNA.

In the original workflow: Estimated nucleated cell counts came from reference gene primer amplification. This table comes from immunoSEQ multiplex PCR, and its TCRdb copy is limited to in-frame clones, with some not included. V, J and clone size are those of that table, while D and trimming were read from the DNA. The sample carries about 60,000 clones, about 88% recorded once. From germline, CDR1 is LGHDT and CDR2 YNNKEL (reference sequence). The CDR3 contains 14 residues. The V end was cut by 11 bases, the J end by 6 bases, with 20 bases between. The sequence was obtained from a man between 65 and 85 years old with acute or convalescent COVID-19. Input material: peripheral blood. V and J are TRBV3-1 (or the pseudogene TRBV3-2) and TRBJ2-1; TRBD1 is a possible D gene (7 bases). The CDR3: CASPPGGQINEQFF. The CDR3 DNA sequence: TGTGCCTCTCCCCCCGGGGGACAGATCAATGAGCAGTTCTTC.